A single sample gave rise to the 20 T cell receptor beta chains below, sequenced in a study of early T cells in non-severe SARS-CoV-2 infection. Each CDR3 protein is one row after TCRdb ran MiXCR on the 5' RACE reads. The profile shows some 30,000 distinct CDR3 sequences, approximately 5.2% of them singletons. Sequencing was carried out using whole blood. The receptors shown here come from an adult who was a healthcare worker with PCR-confirmed SARS-CoV-2 infection or an uninfected control (not recorded which).

This clonotype was seen a few times. The rearrangement links TRBV7-2 to TRBJ2-5, with TRBD2 identical over 9 bases. CDR1 is SGHTA, CDR2 FQGNSA, per germline. This CDR3 contains 16 residues. V was clipped by 0 bases and J by 4 bases; unmatched bases: 6. The CDR3 is CASSLAAGGSRETQYF. DNA for the CDR3: TGTGCCAGCAGCTTAGCGGCGGGGGGGAGTAGAGAGACCCAGTACTTC.

This clonotype was recorded at least ten times. CDR3 coding DNA: TGTGCCAGCAGTTCCCGGACAGGGGACACCGGGGAGCTGTTTTTT. It is translated as CASSSRTGDTGELFF. J is TRBJ2-2 and V is TRBV27; 9 nucleotides agree with TRBD1. The CDR3 has 15 amino acids. CDR1 and CDR2 from the germline V gene are MNHEY and SMNVEV (reference sequence). The ends lost 4 bases at V and 3 bases at J; junction bases unmatched: 3.

This clonotype was detected ten times or more. The V gene is TRBV19, the J gene TRBJ2-4, with TRBD2 as a possible D gene (7 bases). The CDR3 extends over 15 amino acids. Germline V lookup: CDR1 LNHDA, CDR2 SQIVND (reference sequence). Trimming took 5 bases from V and 8 from J, leaving 19 bases between them. The CDR3, as DNA: TGTGCCAGTAGTCTAAGCGGGACATCGGCGGACATTCAGTACTTC. Encoded protein: CASSLSGTSADIQYF. Full variable domain (outside the CDR3, taken from reference TRBV19 and TRBJ2-4): DGGITQSPKYLFRKEGQNVTLSCEQNLNHDAMYWYRQDPGQGLRLIYYSQIVNDFQKGDIAEGYSVSREKKESFPLTVTSAQKNPTAFYLCASSLSGTSADIQYFGAGTRLSVL.

The chain is built from TRBV11-2 and TRBJ2-7, with D possibly TRBD1 on 5 matching bases. Trimming shortened V by 2 bases and J by 2 bases, and 7 bases separated the two germline ends. CDR3 length equals 13 residues. Per germline, CDR1 SGHAT and CDR2 FQNNGV. CDR3 nucleotide sequence: TGTGCCAGCAGCTTAAGCAGGGCCTACGAGCAGTACTTC. This gives the protein CASSLSRAYEQYF.

This clonotype was observed at least ten times. Here the CDR3 DNA reads TGTGCCAGCAGTCATGGACAGGAAGCGAACACCGGGGAGCTGTTTTTT. It is translated as CASSHGQEANTGELFF. The rearrangement uses TRBV6-6 and TRBJ2-2; 7 positions agree with TRBD1. Germline V gene lookup returns CDR1 MNHNY and CDR2 SVGAGI (reference sequence). The CDR3 is 16 amino acids. With V trimmed by 5 bases and J by 0 bases, 6 bases remained unmatched.

In this sample, this clonotype turned up many times. V usage is TRBV10-3 and J usage is TRBJ2-3; D gene uncertain. The germline V gene has CDR1 ENHRY and CDR2 SYGVKD. V lost 7 bases and J 4 bases, leaving 9 bases between the germline ends. The CDR3 extends over 12 amino acids. CDR3 residues: CAITRGSDTQYF. Here the CDR3 DNA reads TGTGCCATCACCAGAGGTTCAGATACGCAGTATTTT.

This clonotype was counted at least ten times. The gene calls are TRBV5-1 and TRBJ1-1; D not certain. Germline V gene sequence: CDR1 SGHRS, CDR2 YFSETQ. This CDR3 has 16 amino acids. Trimming stripped 0 bases from V and 2 bases from J, with 14 bases between. CDR3 coding DNA: TGCGCCAGCAGCTTGGCCGGGCTAGGGAGAAACACTGAAGCTTTCTTT. It yields the protein CASSLAGLGRNTEAFF.

Many counts were recorded for this clonotype. V gene TRBV18 combines with J gene TRBJ2-5, with D unresolved. This CDR3 comprises 14 residues. V was pared by 4 bases and J by 0 bases, with 9 bases between. The germline CDR1 and CDR2 sequences are KGHSH and LQKENI. The CDR3 protein is CASSLRRNQETQYF. The CDR3 DNA sequence: TGTGCCAGCTCACTACGACGAAACCAAGAGACCCAGTACTTC. Full variable domain (remainder filled in from reference TRBV18 and TRBJ2-5): NAGVMQNPRHLVRRRGQEARLRCSPMKGHSHVYWYRQLPEEGLKFMVYLQKENIIDESGMPKERFSAEFPKEGPSILRIQQVVRGDSAAYFCASSLRRNQETQYFGPGTRLLVL.

The rearrangement uses TRBV19 and TRBJ1-4, with a weak D call TRBD1 (5 bases). CDR3 size: 12 residues. CDR1 is LNHDA and CDR2 is SQIVND in the germline V gene (reference sequence). Trimming shortened V by 6 bases and J by 12 bases, and 14 bases separated the two germline ends. CDR3 sequence (DNA): TGTGCCAGTAGCGAGGTCTGGGGGGAACTGTTTTTT. Its protein product is CASSEVWGELFF.

This clonotype was seen many times. This chain uses TRBV19 with TRBJ1-5; D may be TRBD1 (6 bases). Germline V gives CDR1 LNHDA, CDR2 SQIVND (reference sequence). This CDR3 has 13 amino acids. V was cut by 8 bases and J by 4 bases, with 12 bases left in between. Written as DNA, the CDR3 is TGTGCCAGTTCTGACAGGCGGAATCAGCCCCAGCATTTT. It yields the protein CASSDRRNQPQHF.

This clonotype was detected many times. This chain links TRBV11-2 with TRBJ2-7, with D possibly being TRBD1 or TRBD2 (7 bases each). The germline V gene has CDR1 SGHAT and CDR2 FQNNGV. This CDR3 spans 17 amino acids. With 5 bases removed from V and 2 bases from J, the gap between germline ends came to 22 bases. This CDR3 reads CASSTISQGGATYEQYF. CDR3 DNA: TGTGCCAGCAGCACCATCAGCCAGGGGGGGGCAACCTACGAGCAGTACTTC.

This clonotype was counted at least ten times. This sequence joins TRBV7-9 and TRBJ2-4, with a tentative D call TRBD1 (6 bases). Trimming shortened V by 5 bases and J by 3 bases, and 23 bases separated the two germline ends. The CDR3 totals 18 residues. Looked up from germline, CDR1 is SEHNR and CDR2 is FQNEAQ (reference sequence). CDR3 amino acids: CASSHQALTTGSKNIQYF. Here the CDR3 DNA reads TGTGCCAGCAGCCACCAGGCCCTTACTACAGGGAGCAAAAACATTCAGTACTTC.

This clonotype has a count of ten or more. The chain employs TRBV18 and TRBJ2-3, with 8 bases matching TRBD2. Unmatched junction bases numbered 3, after V lost 3 bases and J lost 1 base. This CDR3 contains 15 residues. Germline V lookup: CDR1 KGHSH, CDR2 LQKENI. The CDR3 here is CASSPTRGGTDTQYF. CDR3 nucleotides: TGTGCCAGCTCACCCACGCGGGGGGGCACAGATACGCAGTATTTT.

This clonotype has at least ten counts. This chain joins TRBV7-2 and TRBJ2-5; D is ambiguous. Germline CDR1 and CDR2: SGHTA and FQGNSA. The CDR3 runs 12 residues. V lost 4 bases and J 6 bases, leaving 9 bases between the germline ends. This CDR3 reads CASSSRRQTQYF. The DNA of the CDR3 is TGTGCCAGCAGCTCACGGCGTCAGACCCAGTACTTC. The full variable domain, in which reference TRBV7-2 and TRBJ2-5 provide the parts outside the CDR3, is GAGVSQSPSNKVTEKGKDVELRCDPISGHTALYWYRQSLGQGLEFLIYFQGNSAPDKSGLPSDRFSAERTGGSVSTLTIQRTQQEDSAVYLCASSSRRQTQYFGPGTRLLVL.

This clonotype was counted only a few times. The CDR3 coding sequence is TGTGCCAGCAGCTTACGGGACACCCTTCAATCGGAGACCCAGTACTTC. It codes for CASSLRDTLQSETQYF. The chain links TRBV11-2 to TRBJ2-5; D perhaps matches TRBD1 (6 bases). The germline gives CDR1 SGHAT, CDR2 FQNNGV. V was trimmed by 2 bases and J by 5 bases, leaving 18 bases between them. The CDR3 consists of 16 residues.

This clonotype was seen repeatedly, ten times or more. The genes are TRBV28 and TRBJ2-7; TRBD2 might be the D (6 bases). Trimming cost V 7 bases and J 0 bases, with 19 bases left between them. The germline gives CDR1 MDHEN, CDR2 SYDVKM. The CDR3 spans 16 residues. DNA of the CDR3: TGTGCCAGCATTACGGGCGGGGACGTTGACTCCTACGAGCAGTACTTC. It is translated as CASITGGDVDSYEQYF.

The chain links TRBV6-2 or TRBV6-3 to TRBJ1-2; 7 bases agree with TRBD1. Trimming removed 6 bases from V and 4 bases from J; junction bases left unmatched: 5. CDR3 length equals 13 residues. Germline CDR1 reads MNHEY; CDR2 reads SVGEGT. The CDR3 DNA reads TGTGCCAGCAGGGCGGGACAGAGCTATGGCTACACCTTC. It codes for CASRAGQSYGYTF.

Only a few counts were recorded for this clonotype. The chain joins TRBV4-1 to TRBJ1-5; D call uncertain. This CDR3 region has 13 residues. Per germline, CDR1 MGHRA and CDR2 YSYEKL. V lost 3 bases, J lost 5 bases, and 8 bases lay in between. CDR3 DNA: TGCGCCAGCAGCCAGAACGCGGATCAGCCCCAGCATTTT. It codes for CASSQNADQPQHF.

This clonotype occurred many times. V is TRBV12-3 or TRBV12-4 and J is TRBJ2-3, with D perhaps TRBD2 (7 bases). The CDR3 is 14 amino acids. Trimming shortened V by 10 bases and J by 0 bases, and 14 bases separated the two germline ends. The CDR3 nucleotides are TGTGCCACCACTTGGGGGGGCAGCACAGATACGCAGTATTTT. Encoded protein: CATTWGGSTDTQYF.

This clonotype was seen repeatedly, ten times or more. This chain connects TRBV25-1 to TRBJ2-7; a possible D gene is TRBD1 (5 bases). The CDR3 has 15 residues. Germline-derived CDR1 and CDR2 are MGHDK and SYGVNS. Deletions cut 4 bases from V and 2 bases from J, with 15 bases between. CDR3 residues: CASSGYRQFTYEQYF. CDR3 DNA: TGTGCCAGCAGTGGATATCGACAGTTTACCTACGAGCAGTACTTC.